Listed below are T cell receptor beta chains from one sample, sequenced in a study of blood T cells in healthy people across ages. In TCRdb, the 5' RACE reads were re-called with MiXCR into one record per CDR3 protein. The sample consists of about 810,000 distinct CDR3 sequences, under 40% of them appearing once. Sequencing was done on a sample of blood. Source of these receptors: a man aged 18 to 35 in good health. Each CDR3 is given with its conserved first and last residue. D genes are given only for firm matches. Some rows have no size entry. The others give once, few or many, or a class for an expanded clone.

size: -
V: TRBV6-5
D: TRBD1
J: TRBJ1-2
CDR3: CASSYSKGGHGYGYTF
DNA: TGTGCCAGCAGTTACTCGAAAGGGGGCCACGGGTATGGCTACACCTTC

size: once
V: TRBV7-2
D: -
J: TRBJ2-2
CDR3: CASSLALRNTGELFF
DNA: TGTGCCAGCAGCTTAGCTCTTAGGAACACCGGGGAGCTGTTTTTT

size: -
V: TRBV27
D: -
J: TRBJ1-2
CDR3: CASRIPAATGGGYGYTF
DNA: TGTGCCAGCAGGATCCCGGCCGCGACAGGTGGGGGCTATGGCTACACCTTC

size: -
V: TRBV5-1
D: TRBD1
J: TRBJ2-7
CDR3: CASSLGQGPFEQYF
DNA: TGCGCCAGCAGCTTGGGACAGGGGCCTTTCGAGCAGTACTTC

size: -
V: TRBV6-5
D: -
J: TRBJ1-3
CDR3: CASSPDGGNTIYF
DNA: TGTGCCAGCAGTCCGGACGGAGGAAACACCATATATTTT

size: few
V: TRBV28
D: -
J: TRBJ1-1
CDR3: CASSPHHLNTEAFF
DNA: TGTGCCAGCAGTCCCCACCACCTTAACACTGAAGCTTTCTTT

size: many
V: TRBV7-9
D: -
J: TRBJ1-6
CDR3: CASSSSLYTGSPLHF
DNA: TGTGCCAGCAGCTCCTCCTTGTACACTGGGTCACCCCTCCACTTT

size: -
V: TRBV4-2
D: -
J: TRBJ2-5
CDR3: CASSQDIRGGGNEQYF
DNA: TGTGCCAGCAGCCAAGATATCAGGGGAGGAGGTAATGAGCAGTACTTC

size: few
V: TRBV7-2
D: TRBD1
J: TRBJ1-6
CDR3: CASSQRGTALSSYNSPLHF
DNA: TGTGCCAGCAGCCAAAGGGGGACAGCCCTGAGCTCCTATAATTCACCCCTCCACTTT

size: few
V: TRBV7-9
D: -
J: TRBJ2-7
CDR3: CASSGTGSYNEQYF
DNA: TGTGCCAGCAGCGGTACAGGGTCCTACAATGAGCAGTACTTC

size: -
V: TRBV6-6
D: -
J: TRBJ1-1
CDR3: CASLPGQRNTEAFF
DNA: TGTGCCAGCCTCCCGGGACAAAGGAACACTGAAGCTTTCTTT

size: -
V: TRBV4-3
D: -
J: TRBJ2-3
CDR3: CASSQERGVALSSDTQYF
DNA: TGCGCCAGCAGCCAAGAAAGGGGGGTAGCCCTAAGTTCAGATACGCAGTATTTT

size: -
V: TRBV3-1
D: -
J: TRBJ1-6
CDR3: CASRTGTFNSPLHF
DNA: TGTGCCAGCAGAACCGGGACATTTAATTCACCCCTCCACTTT

size: few
V: TRBV11-2
D: -
J: TRBJ1-2
CDR3: CASSLDAAANYGYTF
DNA: TGTGCCAGCAGCTTAGATGCGGCAGCTAACTATGGCTACACCTTC

size: -
V: TRBV9
D: TRBD2
J: TRBJ2-3
CDR3: CASSFRKNAAGADTQYF
DNA: TGTGCCAGCAGCTTCCGTAAAAATGCGGCGGGGGCAGATACGCAGTATTTT

size: -
V: TRBV7-3
D: TRBD2
J: TRBJ2-3
CDR3: CASSGGSGGSTDTQYF
DNA: TGTGCCAGCAGCGGGGGTAGCGGGGGAAGCACAGATACGCAGTATTTT

size: many
V: TRBV7-9
D: -
J: TRBJ2-1
CDR3: CASSPPSGFHEQFF
DNA: TGTGCCAGCAGCCCTCCGTCAGGGTTCCATGAGCAGTTCTTC

size: -
V: TRBV11-1
D: -
J: TRBJ2-5
CDR3: CASTLGGGLQQETQYF
DNA: TGTGCCAGCACCCTAGGTGGGGGACTCCAACAAGAGACCCAGTACTTC

size: -
V: TRBV4-3
D: TRBD2
J: TRBJ2-3
CDR3: CASSLGLGLAGFTDTQYF
DNA: TGCGCCAGCAGCCTCGGCTTGGGACTAGCGGGATTCACAGATACGCAGTATTTT

size: many
V: TRBV20-1
D: -
J: TRBJ2-5
CDR3: CSAKTGDPRETQYF
DNA: TGCAGTGCTAAGACCGGGGACCCCCGGGAGACCCAGTACTTC

size: -
V: TRBV29-1
D: -
J: TRBJ2-5
CDR3: CSVDAVETQYF
DNA: TGCAGCGTTGATGCGGTTGAGACCCAGTACTTC

size: many
V: TRBV12-3/TRBV12-4
D: TRBD2
J: TRBJ2-5
CDR3: CASSFRLAGEETQYF
DNA: TGTGCCAGCAGTTTTCGGCTAGCGGGGGAAGAGACCCAGTACTTC

size: -
V: TRBV7-9
D: -
J: TRBJ1-1
CDR3: CASSSWGGKEGNTEAFF
DNA: TGTGCCAGCAGCTCTTGGGGGGGTAAAGAGGGGAACACTGAAGCTTTCTTT

size: -
V: TRBV29-1
D: -
J: TRBJ1-1
CDR3: CGVDVGREGTEAFF
DNA: TGCGGCGTTGATGTGGGGCGGGAGGGCACTGAAGCTTTCTTT

size: -
V: TRBV5-5
D: -
J: TRBJ1-1
CDR3: CASSLSPGTLNTEAFF
DNA: TGTGCCAGCAGCTTGTCACCGGGAACCTTGAACACTGAAGCTTTCTTT

size: many
V: TRBV4-3
D: TRBD1
J: TRBJ2-1
CDR3: CASSRYTGDNEQFF
DNA: TGCGCCAGCAGCCGATACACAGGGGACAATGAGCAGTTCTTC

size: -
V: TRBV7-8
D: -
J: TRBJ1-2
CDR3: CASSLDGWSGYTF
DNA: TGTGCCAGCAGCTTAGATGGGTGGAGCGGCTACACCTTC

size: many
V: TRBV12-3/TRBV12-4
D: -
J: TRBJ2-7
CDR3: CASSPPIVADAYEQYF
DNA: TGTGCCAGCAGTCCCCCCATTGTGGCGGATGCCTACGAGCAGTACTTC

size: few
V: TRBV5-5
D: -
J: TRBJ2-7
CDR3: CASRISSRNEQYF
DNA: TGTGCCAGCAGAATTAGTTCACGGAATGAGCAGTACTTC

size: -
V: TRBV6-2/TRBV6-3
D: TRBD1
J: TRBJ1-2
CDR3: CASSSGQGGGCTF
DNA: TGTGCCAGCAGTTCCGGACAGGGCGGAGGCTGCACCTTC

size: -
V: TRBV29-1
D: -
J: TRBJ1-2
CDR3: CSVRAGPHGYTF
DNA: TGCAGCGTTCGGGCAGGCCCCCATGGCTACACCTTC

size: many
V: TRBV12-3/TRBV12-4
D: -
J: TRBJ1-1
CDR3: CASRGQPNTEAFF
DNA: TGTGCCAGCAGGGGACAACCGAACACTGAAGCTTTCTTT

size: -
V: TRBV9
D: -
J: TRBJ1-2
CDR3: CASSAHSGRGITNYGYTF
DNA: TGTGCCAGCAGCGCCCATTCGGGGAGGGGTATTACTAACTATGGCTACACCTTC

size: -
V: TRBV2
D: -
J: TRBJ2-4
CDR3: CASSEEMGGRDENIQYF
DNA: TGTGCCAGCAGTGAAGAAATGGGGGGGCGCGACGAAAACATTCAGTACTTC

size: -
V: TRBV7-2
D: -
J: TRBJ2-1
CDR3: CASSSQGTGFRSYNEQFF
DNA: TGTGCCAGCAGCTCCCAGGGCACGGGATTTCGATCCTACAATGAGCAGTTCTTC

size: -
V: TRBV20-1
D: TRBD2
J: TRBJ2-5
CDR3: CSASPTSGGTPTQETQYF
DNA: TGCAGTGCTAGCCCGACTAGCGGGGGGACCCCAACCCAAGAGACCCAGTACTTC

size: many
V: TRBV4-1
D: -
J: TRBJ2-1
CDR3: CASSQDSLALAYNEQFF
DNA: TGCGCCAGCAGCCAAGATTCGCTAGCTCTCGCCTACAATGAGCAGTTCTTC

size: -
V: TRBV29-1
D: -
J: TRBJ2-7
CDR3: CSVGAGNYEQYF
DNA: TGCAGCGTGGGGGCAGGGAACTACGAGCAGTACTTC

size: few
V: TRBV20-1
D: TRBD2
J: TRBJ2-7
CDR3: CSATGGLISMSSYNEQYF
DNA: TGCAGTGCTACGGGGGGGCTAATTTCAATGAGCTCCTACAATGAGCAGTACTTC

size: many
V: TRBV4-3
D: -
J: TRBJ2-3
CDR3: CASSLGTQYF
DNA: TGCGCCAGCAGCCTCGGTACGCAGTATTTT

size: -
V: TRBV7-9
D: -
J: TRBJ2-5
CDR3: CASSSAQSGVRETQYF
DNA: TGTGCCAGCAGCTCCGCACAATCCGGGGTACGAGAGACCCAGTACTTC

size: -
V: TRBV5-6
D: -
J: TRBJ2-4
CDR3: CASSTERDWIENIQYF
DNA: TGTGCCAGCAGTACGGAAAGGGATTGGATAGAAAACATTCAGTACTTC

size: few
V: TRBV5-5
D: -
J: TRBJ1-5
CDR3: CASSLVGTDGLGQPQHF
DNA: TGTGCCAGCAGCTTGGTAGGCACGGACGGACTCGGTCAGCCCCAGCATTTT